These 24 T cell receptor beta chains originate from one sample sequenced in a study of cytomegalovirus exposure and HLA in healthy donors. Amplification used 60 Vbeta primers and 13 Jbeta primers. Sequencing was performed with immunoSEQ multiplex PCR; in TCRdb, only in-frame clones are kept and a portion is missing. Its listing shows roughly 100,000 clones. Sequencing input: PBMCs. The receptors derive from a woman in her 30s in good health and CMV-seronegative.

The chain links TRBV6-6 to TRBJ2-7; possibly TRBD2 for D (6 bases). This CDR3 has 16 residues. In germline, CDR1 is MNHNY, CDR2 SVGAGI (reference sequence). The V end was cut by 7 bases, the J end by 3 bases, with 22 bases between. CDR3 nucleotide sequence: TGTGCCAGCATCTCGGAGGGGCTGTACCCCTACTACGAGCAGTACTTC. This translates into CASISEGLYPYYEQYF.

The chain recombines TRBV5-1 with TRBJ2-7, with 7 bases fitting TRBD2. V lost 5 bases, J lost 2 bases, and 10 bases stayed unmatched. CDR1 and CDR2 from the germline V gene are SGHRS and YFSETQ. This CDR3 spans 15 amino acids. CDR3 DNA: TGCGCCAGCAGTCCATGGTCTAGCGGCACCTACGAGCAGTACTTC. Amino acid sequence: CASSPWSSGTYEQYF.

The chain has TRBV4-1 and TRBJ2-2; the D gene is possibly TRBD2 (6 bases). The CDR3 has 15 residues. Germline lookup yields CDR1 MGHRA and CDR2 YSYEKL. Trimming left V 7 bases short and J 5 bases short, with 17 bases between. CDR3 in amino acids: CASTPLLGGTGELFF. The CDR3 DNA follows: TGCGCCAGCACCCCTTTGCTGGGGGGAACCGGGGAGCTGTTTTTT.

The genes are TRBV9 and TRBJ2-2, with D perhaps TRBD1 (5 bases). The CDR3 totals 13 residues. Per germline, CDR1 SGDLS and CDR2 YYNGEE. The V gene lost 0 bases and the J gene lost 6 bases, with 6 bases spanning the gap. The CDR3 DNA reads as TGTGCCAGCAGCGTAGACAGGCCCGGGGAGCTGTTTTTT. The encoded protein is CASSVDRPGELFF.

The chain combines TRBV30 with TRBJ1-3; 9 positions match TRBD1. The V segment lost 2 bases and the J segment 1 base; nucleotides outside the gene matches: 9. This CDR3 comprises 17 residues. Germline V lookup: CDR1 GTSNPN, CDR2 SVGIG (reference sequence). The CDR3 spells CAWSRLRGTGSGNTIYF. In nucleotides, the CDR3 is TGTGCCTGGAGTCGCCTCCGCGGGACAGGGTCTGGAAACACCATATATTTT.

Written as DNA, the CDR3 is TGTGCCAGCAGCCAAGGCGGGGGCGGCCTAGCATTCTTC. Encoded protein: CASSQGGGGLAFF. The chain combines TRBV7-9 with TRBJ2-1; D may be TRBD2 (7 bases). The CDR3 sequence is 13 residues long. V lost 5 bases, J lost 16 bases, and 21 bases lay in between. CDR1 is SEHNR and CDR2 is FQNEAQ in the germline V gene (reference sequence).

The CDR3 DNA sequence: TGTGCCAGCAGTTCTCCTAGCGGGGGGAGCTATAATGAGCAGTTCTTC. This gives the protein CASSSPSGGSYNEQFF. The chain combines TRBV28 with TRBJ2-1; 11 nucleotides align to TRBD2. Per germline, CDR1 MDHEN and CDR2 SYDVKM. The CDR3 has 16 amino acids. V was pared by 4 bases and J by 7 bases, with 9 bases of the junction left unmatched.

The chain joins TRBV7-9 to TRBJ1-1; possible D gene TRBD1, 5 bases. The CDR3 runs 15 residues. V was shortened by 0 bases and J by 5 bases, with 13 bases between the two germline ends. CDR1 SEHNR and CDR2 FQNEAQ come from the germline V gene (reference sequence). CDR3 amino acids: CASSLAGGGETEAFF. The CDR3, as DNA: TGTGCCAGCAGCTTAGCGGGTGGGGGGGAGACTGAAGCTTTCTTT.

The V and J genes are TRBV7-2 and TRBJ1-4, with TRBD1 matching over 9 bases. Germline CDR1 SGHTA, CDR2 FQGNSA. This CDR3 comprises 15 residues. V dropped 5 bases and J dropped 11; count of bases not matched to a gene: 12. The CDR3 sequence is CASSPTLGQGRKLFF. CDR3 bases: TGTGCCAGCAGCCCCACACTAGGACAGGGGAGGAAACTGTTTTTT.

This chain joins TRBV11-2 and TRBJ2-2, with TRBD1 identical over 10 bases. This CDR3 has 15 residues. Per germline, CDR1 SGHAT and CDR2 FQNNGV. V was pared by 6 bases and J by 6 bases, with 7 bases of the junction left unmatched. CDR3 nucleotide sequence: TGTGCCAGCAGGAGACAGGGGGCGCGGCCCGGGGAGCTGTTTTTT. As protein: CASRRQGARPGELFF.

The V gene is TRBV9, the J gene TRBJ2-4; D perhaps matches TRBD2 (5 bases). Deletions cut 0 bases from V and 2 bases from J, with 18 bases between. The V gene's germline CDR1 is SGDLS and CDR2 YYNGEE. The CDR3 consists of 18 residues. The CDR3 here is CASSVGRQNSGTKNIQYF. The CDR3 DNA reads TGTGCCAGCAGCGTAGGGAGACAAAACTCGGGGACCAAAAACATTCAGTACTTC.

The rearrangement joins TRBV4-1 to TRBJ2-1, with D tentatively TRBD1 (5 bases). The CDR3 extends over 18 amino acids. V lost 4 bases to trimming and J lost 4 bases, with 23 bases between them. Germline assignment: CDR1 MGHRA and CDR2 YSYEKL. The CDR3 protein is CASSLLPQGGAQYNEQFF. The CDR3 nucleotides read TGCGCCAGCAGCCTTCTTCCTCAAGGTGGGGCCCAATACAATGAGCAGTTCTTC.

The chain carries TRBV2 and TRBJ2-2, with 8 positions matching TRBD1. V lost 8 bases to trimming and J lost 8 bases; unmatched junction nucleotides: 10. CDR3 size: 14 residues. CDR1 is SNHLY and CDR2 is FYNNEI in the germline V gene. CDR3 coding DNA: TGTGCCAGCCTCGGGGGACAGGCTTTAGGGGAGCTGTTTTTT. This translates into CASLGGQALGELFF.

This rearrangement joins TRBV5-5 to TRBJ2-4; D uncertain. Trimming left V 0 bases short and J 1 base short, with 11 bases between. The CDR3 length is 16 residues. In germline, CDR1 is SGHKS, CDR2 YYEKEE (reference sequence). CDR3 sequence reads: CASSLDRGPAKNIQYF. The CDR3 DNA is TGTGCCAGCAGCTTGGATAGAGGTCCCGCCAAAAACATTCAGTACTTC.

The V and J genes are TRBV5-1 and TRBJ2-4, with D possibly matching TRBD1 (7 bases). The CDR3 sequence is 14 residues long. The V gene's germline CDR1 is SGHRS and CDR2 YFSETQ. With 0 bases removed from V and 12 bases from J, the gap between germline ends came to 16 bases. The CDR3 region is CASSLVVQGGGQYF. CDR3 coding DNA: TGCGCCAGCAGCTTGGTAGTGCAGGGGGGCGGTCAGTACTTC.

The chain joins TRBV5-1 to TRBJ1-1, with D possibly TRBD1 on 6 matching bases. Trimming stripped 1 base from V and 4 bases from J, with 23 bases between. CDR1 and CDR2 from the germline V gene are SGHRS and YFSETQ. The CDR3 contains 18 residues. The CDR3 reads CASSLFWGEGGRVTEAFF. The CDR3 region has the DNA TGCGCCAGCAGCTTGTTCTGGGGTGAGGGGGGGCGCGTCACTGAAGCTTTCTTT.

As concerns this clone: The junction and the germline gene differ at one end; a read error may be behind it. The V call is TRBV28, the J call TRBJ1-6; 8 bases are a match to TRBD1. The CDR3 totals 17 residues. CDR1 is MDHEN and CDR2 is SYDVKM in the germline V gene. CDR3 amino acids: CASTLGNPGQANSPLHF. As DNA, the CDR3 is TGTGCCAGCACTTTGGGGAACCCGGGACAGGCCAATTCGCCCCTCCACTTT.

The V gene is TRBV15, the J gene TRBJ1-2, with a tentative D call TRBD1 (5 bases). Trimming took 1 base from V and 4 from J, leaving 16 bases between them. Germline CDR1 LNHNV, CDR2 YYDKDF (reference sequence). This CDR3 has 16 amino acids. The CDR3: CATSRGMIGRVYGYTF. CDR3 nucleotide sequence: TGTGCCACCAGCAGAGGAATGATCGGCAGGGTCTATGGCTACACCTTC.

V and J are TRBV2 and TRBJ2-6; TRBD1 agrees at 7 bases. V trimming: 8 bases; J trimming: 2 bases; junction bases outside the gene matches: 3. The CDR3 is 14 amino acids. Germline-derived CDR1 and CDR2 are SNHLY and FYNNEI. The DNA of the CDR3 is TGTGCCAGCTCAGGGGGAACTGGGGCCAACGTCCTGACTTTC. Protein sequence: CASSGGTGANVLTF. Full variable domain (remainder filled in from reference TRBV2 and TRBJ2-6): EPEVTQTPSHQVTQMGQEVILRCVPISNHLYFYWYRQILGQKVEFLVSFYNNEISEKSEIFDDQFSVERPDGSNFTLKIRSTKLEDSAMYFCASSGGTGANVLTFGAGSRLTVL.

The genes are TRBV4-2 and TRBJ2-3; 12 bases fit TRBD2. CDR1 and CDR2 (germline): LGHNA, YNFKEQ. J was trimmed by 0 bases and V by 7 bases; bases with no gene match: 14. CDR3 length equals 19 residues. CDR3 region: CASTPHGTSGSPSTDTQYF. The DNA of the CDR3 is TGTGCCAGCACCCCCCACGGGACTAGCGGGTCTCCGAGCACAGATACGCAGTATTTT.

The chain carries TRBV14 and TRBJ1-1; 7 nucleotides agree with TRBD1. The junction had 13 bases not matched to a gene; V was cut back by 3 bases and J by 3 bases. The germline gives CDR1 SGHDN, CDR2 FVKESK. The CDR3 runs 17 residues. CDR3 residues: CASSHRGRGTEDTEAFF. In nucleotides, the CDR3 is TGTGCCAGCAGCCACCGAGGCAGGGGGACAGAGGACACTGAAGCTTTCTTT.

The CDR3 region has the DNA TGTGCCAGCAGTACCAACTTAGCGGGGCTCGAGCAGTACTTC. Its translation is CASSTNLAGLEQYF. The chain combines TRBV6-5 with TRBJ2-5, with 8 bases that match TRBD2. The end of the DNA fits TRBJ2-7 better, so the J call may be wrong. The CDR3 spans 14 residues. From germline, CDR1 is MNHEY and CDR2 SVGAGI.

This chain uses TRBV6-1 with TRBJ2-7, with TRBD1 matching over 9 bases. Germline CDR1 is MNHNS and CDR2 is SASEGT. The CDR3 contains 16 residues. V lost 1 base, J lost 1 base, and 5 bases stayed unmatched. CDR3 sequence: CASSEEAGTGSYEQYF. The CDR3 bases are TGTGCCAGCAGTGAAGAGGCCGGGACAGGGTCCTACGAGCAGTACTTC.

V is TRBV7-9 and J is TRBJ2-3, with 10 bases aligning to TRBD2. The CDR3 has 15 residues. Germline trimming cut 4 bases from V and 6 bases from J; bases unmatched to any gene: 7. Germline lookup yields CDR1 SEHNR and CDR2 FQNEAQ (reference sequence). For the CDR3, the DNA is TGTGCCAGCAGCTCACCTCTAGCGGGGGTGGATACGCAGTATTTT. Translated, it gives CASSSPLAGVDTQYF.